This T cell receptor (beta chain) was sequenced for a study of OX40 agonist ivuxolimab in advanced cancers. For the study at large: Checkpoint inhibitors had been given previously to under 50% of patients. Partial responses were observed in three patients, of whom one had hepatocellular carcinoma and two had cutaneous melanoma.

Per the germline V gene, CDR1 is MNHEY and CDR2 is SMNVEV (reference sequence). The germline V and J ends were trimmed by 4 bases and 3 bases, with 12 bases remaining between them. This CDR3 is built from 14 residues. The repertoire was sequenced with immunoSEQ multiplex PCR; TCRdb's copy has only in-frame clones and lacks some. Among tens of thousands of clones listed, approximately 86% were seen once. The V gene is TRBV27, the J gene TRBJ1-2; D is uncertain. The sample consisted of CD4+ or CD8+ T cells sorted from blood, taken in a trial of the OX40 agonist ivuxolimab. The source of this sequence is an adult with an advanced solid tumor such as melanoma, head and neck, liver or kidney cancer. CDR3 nucleotides: TGTGCCAGCAGTTCCCGCTCGGCATACTATGGCTACACCTTC. Residues: CASSSRSAYYGYTF.